These 12 T cell receptor beta chains share one sample of origin, sequenced in a study of liver allograft versus peripheral blood T cells. Study as a whole: Transplanted livers held T cell receptor repertoires, and these were compared with repertoires in recipients' peripheral blood.

TCRdb processed the reads anew with MiXCR; each CDR3 protein has one entry. The sample lists approximately 7,300 distinct CDR3 sequences; approximately 15% were seen once. These receptor sequences come from a human patient who had a liver transplant. The graft donor may have contributed some T cells.

This clonotype was seen only a few times. The chain combines TRBV20-1 with TRBJ2-2; D is undetermined. V lost 0 bases and J lost 0, with 11 bases in between. The CDR3 consists of 16 residues. Germline CDR1 is DFQATT and CDR2 is SNEGSKA (reference sequence). CDR3 nucleotides: TGCAGTGCTAGAGACGGACGAGGCGCGAACACCGGGGAGCTGTTTTTT. Translation: CSARDGRGANTGELFF.

The sample holds many counts of this clonotype. The V gene is TRBV27, the J gene TRBJ1-4; tentatively, D is TRBD1 (6 bases). Germline V lookup: CDR1 MNHEY, CDR2 SMNVEV (reference sequence). The ends were cut back, 8 bases at V and 0 bases at J, with 19 bases in the middle. The CDR3 runs 17 residues. Written as DNA, the CDR3 is TGTGCCAGCGGACGCCAGGGGCTCGGGGCAACTAATGAAAAACTGTTTTTT. This encodes CASGRQGLGATNEKLFF.

Concerning this clonotype itself: A much larger clone sits a single nucleotide away, making a read error possible. J is TRBJ2-3 and V is TRBV9, with D unresolved. CDR3 length equals 15 residues. CDR1 SGDLS and CDR2 YYNGEE come from the germline V gene. With 1 base removed from V and 2 bases from J, the gap between germline ends came to 11 bases. CDR3 residues: CASSVWAAITDTQYF. The CDR3 region has the DNA TGTGCCAGCAGCGTATGGGCGGCAATCACAGATACGCAGTATTTT.

By share, this clonotype counts as medium-sized. The V call is TRBV6-5, the J call TRBJ1-3; 9 bases align to TRBD1. The V gene's germline CDR1 is MNHEY and CDR2 SVGAGI. The CDR3 has 16 residues. Trimming removed 5 bases from V and 0 bases from J; junction bases left unmatched: 5. The CDR3 DNA is TGTGCCAGCAGTCGTGACAGGGGGTACTCTGGAAACACCATATATTTT. This translates into CASSRDRGYSGNTIYF.

This clonotype is medium-sized within its sample. The chain recombines TRBV6-6 with TRBJ1-1; 8 bases match TRBD1. Germline CDR1 reads MNHNY; CDR2 reads SVGAGI (reference sequence). CDR3 size: 17 residues. V lost 0 bases, J lost 4 bases, and 10 bases stayed unmatched. CDR3 loop: CASSYSRGTTGGTEAFF. DNA of the CDR3: TGTGCCAGCAGTTACTCGAGGGGGACTACAGGGGGCACTGAAGCTTTCTTT.

The CDR3 spells CASSDKINYGYTF. In nucleotides, the CDR3 is TGTGCCAGCAGTGATAAAATTAACTATGGCTACACCTTC. This chain joins TRBV2 and TRBJ1-2; no definite D call. V lost 3 bases to trimming and J lost 1 base, with 6 bases between them. The germline CDR1 and CDR2 sequences are SNHLY and FYNNEI. The CDR3 has 13 residues.

Relative to its sample, this clonotype is medium-sized (0.01 to 0.1%). The rearrangement uses TRBV14 and TRBJ1-1, with D possibly matching TRBD1 (5 bases). The CDR3 consists of 11 residues. The germline CDR1 and CDR2 sequences are SGHDN and FVKESK. Deletions cut 1 base from V and 12 bases from J, with 9 bases between. The CDR3, as DNA: TGTGCCAGCAGCCAAGGGGGGGAACCTTTCTTT. This codes for CASSQGGEPFF.

This clonotype was seen only once. The rearrangement links TRBV19 to TRBJ1-5; D ambiguous. The CDR3 is made up of 15 amino acids. Germline V gene data show CDR1 as LNHDA and CDR2 as SQIVND (reference sequence). V was cut by 5 bases and J by 4 bases, with 15 bases left in between. CDR3 nucleotide sequence: TGTGCCAGTAGTCCCGACCGGGCCCGGAATCAGCCCCAGCATTTT. Its translation: CASSPDRARNQPQHF.

By frequency in the sample, this clonotype is medium-sized. The V call is TRBV19, the J call TRBJ1-2; perhaps TRBD1 as D (6 bases). The length of the CDR3 is 15 residues. Trimming cost V 7 bases and J 0 bases, with 15 bases left between them. Germline V lookup: CDR1 LNHDA, CDR2 SQIVND (reference sequence). CDR3 bases: TGTGCCAGTACTAAGGGGGGGGTGGCTAACTATGGCTACACCTTC. Translating it yields CASTKGGVANYGYTF. The variable domain in full, with the rest retrieved from reference TRBV19 and TRBJ1-2, is DGGITQSPKYLFRKEGQNVTLSCEQNLNHDAMYWYRQDPGQGLRLIYYSQIVNDFQKGDIAEGYSVSREKKESFPLTVTSAQKNPTAFYLCASTKGGVANYGYTFGSGTRLTVV.

The rearrangement uses TRBV19 and TRBJ1-2; a weak D match, TRBD1 (5 bases). The germline gives CDR1 LNHDA, CDR2 SQIVND (reference sequence). Trimming removed 4 bases from V and 2 bases from J, with 17 bases in between. There are 16 residues in the CDR3. The CDR3 loop is CASSTWGRLGNYGYTF. The CDR3 bases are TGTGCCAGTAGTACCTGGGGACGCCTAGGAAACTATGGCTACACCTTC.

The genes are TRBV11-2 and TRBJ2-1; 10 positions match TRBD1. The CDR3 has 14 residues. From germline, CDR1 is SGHAT and CDR2 FQNNGV. J was trimmed by 7 bases and V by 5 bases; bases with no gene match: 5. CDR3 bases: TGTGCCAGCAGCCCCCGGACAGGGGGGAATGAGCAGTTCTTC. Amino acids: CASSPRTGGNEQFF.

This clonotype is categorized as medium-sized. The chain employs TRBV18 and TRBJ1-1; 8 nucleotides line up with TRBD1. The junction had 2 bases not matched to a gene; V was cut back by 2 bases and J by 0 bases. From germline, CDR1 is KGHSH and CDR2 LQKENI. This CDR3 spans 15 amino acids. Here the CDR3 DNA reads TGTGCCAGCTCACCAAGGACAGGGATGAACACTGAAGCTTTCTTT. Translating gives CASSPRTGMNTEAFF.